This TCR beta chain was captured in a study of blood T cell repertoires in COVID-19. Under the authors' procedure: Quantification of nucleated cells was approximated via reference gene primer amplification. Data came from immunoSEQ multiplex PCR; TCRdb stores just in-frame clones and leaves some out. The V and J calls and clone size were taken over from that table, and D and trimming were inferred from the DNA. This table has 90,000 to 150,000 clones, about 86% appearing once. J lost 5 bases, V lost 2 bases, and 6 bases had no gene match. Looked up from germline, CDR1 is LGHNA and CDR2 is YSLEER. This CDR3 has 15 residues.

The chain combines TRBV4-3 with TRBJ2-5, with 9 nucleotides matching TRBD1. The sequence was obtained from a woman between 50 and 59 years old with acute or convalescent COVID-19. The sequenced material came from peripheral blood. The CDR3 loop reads CASSQLQGALETQYF. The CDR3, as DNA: TGCGCCAGCAGCCAACTACAGGGGGCCTTGGAGACCCAGTACTTC.